The clone carrying this T cell receptor (beta chain) was counted ten times or more. The sample belongs to a study of HIV-infected patients and healthy controls. Germline CDR1 and CDR2: DFQATT and SNEGSKA (reference sequence). V lost 0 bases, J lost 5 bases, and 13 bases lay in between. The CDR3 is 14 residues long. Alpha and beta constant-region primers primed reverse transcription of about 470 ng RNA. Separate chain-specific third strand synthesis with multiplexing indices produced the alpha and beta libraries. TCRdb called the 5' RACE reads again in MiXCR, with one record for every CDR3 protein. The data contain about 10,000 distinct CDR3 sequences, more than 9% of them singletons. Whole blood was used without fractionation, so all unsorted peripheral T cells were included.

The chain carries TRBV20-1 and TRBJ2-5; D may correspond to TRBD1 or TRBD2 (6 bases each). The sequenced sample was blood, obtained before antiretroviral therapy. The sequence came from an adult with HIV infection. The CDR3 region is CSARDMGGLETQYF. The CDR3 DNA reads TGCAGTGCTAGAGATATGGGGGGCTTGGAGACCCAGTACTTC.